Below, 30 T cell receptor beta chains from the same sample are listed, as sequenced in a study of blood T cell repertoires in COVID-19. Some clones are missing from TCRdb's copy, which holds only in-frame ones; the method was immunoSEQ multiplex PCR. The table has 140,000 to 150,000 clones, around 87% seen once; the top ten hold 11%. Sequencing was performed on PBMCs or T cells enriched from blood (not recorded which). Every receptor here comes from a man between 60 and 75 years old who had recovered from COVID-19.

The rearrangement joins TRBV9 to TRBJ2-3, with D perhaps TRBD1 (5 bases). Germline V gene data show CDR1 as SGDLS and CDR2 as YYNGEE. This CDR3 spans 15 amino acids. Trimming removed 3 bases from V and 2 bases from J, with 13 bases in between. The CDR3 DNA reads TGTGCCAGCAGCGCTTTGGGGCAGGTCACAGATACGCAGTATTTT. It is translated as CASSALGQVTDTQYF.

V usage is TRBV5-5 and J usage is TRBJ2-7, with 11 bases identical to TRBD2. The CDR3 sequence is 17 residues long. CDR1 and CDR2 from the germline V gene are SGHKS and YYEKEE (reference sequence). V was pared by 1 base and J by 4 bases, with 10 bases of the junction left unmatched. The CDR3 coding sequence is TGTGCCAGCAGCTTGTCCGTAGCGGGGGGGCCTGGTTACGAGCAGTACTTC. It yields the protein CASSLSVAGGPGYEQYF.

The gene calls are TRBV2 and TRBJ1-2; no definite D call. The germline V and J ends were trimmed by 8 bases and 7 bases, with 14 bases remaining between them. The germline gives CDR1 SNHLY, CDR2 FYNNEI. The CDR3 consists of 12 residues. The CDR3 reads CASSDRGFGYTF. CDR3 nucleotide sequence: TGTGCCAGCTCCGATAGAGGTTTTGGCTACACCTTC.

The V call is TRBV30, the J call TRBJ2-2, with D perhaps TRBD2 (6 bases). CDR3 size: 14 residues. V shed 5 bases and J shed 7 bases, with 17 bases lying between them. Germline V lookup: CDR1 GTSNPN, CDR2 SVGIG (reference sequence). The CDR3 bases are TGTGCCTGGTCCTCCGGGAGAAACGTCGGGGAGCTGTTTTTT. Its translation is CAWSSGRNVGELFF.

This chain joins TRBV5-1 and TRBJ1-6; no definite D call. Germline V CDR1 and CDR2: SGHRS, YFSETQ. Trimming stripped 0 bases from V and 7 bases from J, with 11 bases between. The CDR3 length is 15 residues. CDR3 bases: TGCGCCAGCAGCTTGGTTGCGGGTGGGAATTCACCCCTCCACTTT. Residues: CASSLVAGGNSPLHF.

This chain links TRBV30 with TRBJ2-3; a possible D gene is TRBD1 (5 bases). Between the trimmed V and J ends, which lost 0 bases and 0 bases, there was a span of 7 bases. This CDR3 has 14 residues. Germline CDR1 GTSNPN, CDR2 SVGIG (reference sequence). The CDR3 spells CAWSVRVSTDTQYF. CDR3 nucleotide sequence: TGTGCCTGGAGTGTCAGGGTTAGCACAGATACGCAGTATTTT.

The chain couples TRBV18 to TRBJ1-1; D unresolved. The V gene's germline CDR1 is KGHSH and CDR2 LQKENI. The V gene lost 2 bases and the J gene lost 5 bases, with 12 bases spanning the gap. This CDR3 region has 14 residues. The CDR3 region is CASSPEDGRTEAFF. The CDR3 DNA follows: TGTGCCAGCTCACCAGAGGATGGGAGGACTGAAGCTTTCTTT.

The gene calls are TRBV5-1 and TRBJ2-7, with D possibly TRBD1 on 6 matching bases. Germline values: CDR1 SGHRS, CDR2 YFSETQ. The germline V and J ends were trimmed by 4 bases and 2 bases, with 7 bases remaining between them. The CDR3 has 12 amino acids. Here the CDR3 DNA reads TGCGCCAGCAGCCGGGACACCTACGAGCAGTACTTC. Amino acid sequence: CASSRDTYEQYF.

The CDR3 sequence is CASSFLAHTEAFF. In nucleotides, the CDR3 is TGTGCCAGCAGTTTTTTGGCTCACACTGAAGCTTTCTTT. The rearrangement joins TRBV12-3 or TRBV12-4 to TRBJ1-1; D gene unclear. The CDR3 spans 13 residues. V was pared by 3 bases and J by 3 bases, with 8 bases between.

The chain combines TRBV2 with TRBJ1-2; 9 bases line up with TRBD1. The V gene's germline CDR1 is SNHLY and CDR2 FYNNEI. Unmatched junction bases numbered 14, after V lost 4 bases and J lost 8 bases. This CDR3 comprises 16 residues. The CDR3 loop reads CASSVEGRTGATGYTF. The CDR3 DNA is TGTGCCAGCAGTGTGGAGGGAAGGACAGGGGCGACCGGCTACACCTTC.

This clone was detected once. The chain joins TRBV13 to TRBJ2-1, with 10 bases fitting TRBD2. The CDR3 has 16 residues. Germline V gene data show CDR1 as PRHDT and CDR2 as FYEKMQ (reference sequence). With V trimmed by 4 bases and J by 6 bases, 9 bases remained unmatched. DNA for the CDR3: TGTGCCAGCAGCTGGAGTACTAGCGGGGCCGGCAATGAGCAGTTCTTC. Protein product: CASSWSTSGAGNEQFF. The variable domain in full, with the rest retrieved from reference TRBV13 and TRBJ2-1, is AAGVIQSPRHLIKEKRETATLKCYPIPRHDTVYWYQQGPGQDPQFLISFYEKMQSDKGSIPDRFSAQQFSDYHSELNMSSLELGDSALYFCASSWSTSGAGNEQFFGPGTRLTVL.

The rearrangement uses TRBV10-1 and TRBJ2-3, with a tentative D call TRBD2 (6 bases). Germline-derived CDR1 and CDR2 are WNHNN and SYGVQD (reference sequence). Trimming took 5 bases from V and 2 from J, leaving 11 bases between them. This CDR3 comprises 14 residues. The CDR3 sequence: CASSRGLYTDTQYF. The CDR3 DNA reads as TGCGCCAGCAGTAGGGGACTCTACACAGATACGCAGTATTTT.

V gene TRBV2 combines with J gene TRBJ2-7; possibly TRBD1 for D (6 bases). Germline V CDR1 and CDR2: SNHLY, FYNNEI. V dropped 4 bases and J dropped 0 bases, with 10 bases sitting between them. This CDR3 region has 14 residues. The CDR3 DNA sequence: TGTGCCAGCAGTGCAAGGGGACACTCCTACGAGCAGTACTTC. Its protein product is CASSARGHSYEQYF.

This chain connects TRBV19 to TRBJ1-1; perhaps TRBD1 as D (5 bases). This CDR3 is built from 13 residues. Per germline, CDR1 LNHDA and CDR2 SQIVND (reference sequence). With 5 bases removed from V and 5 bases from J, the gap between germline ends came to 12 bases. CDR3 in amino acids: CASSPRGGTEAFF. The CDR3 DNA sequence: TGTGCCAGTAGTCCCCGGGGGGGAACTGAAGCTTTCTTT.

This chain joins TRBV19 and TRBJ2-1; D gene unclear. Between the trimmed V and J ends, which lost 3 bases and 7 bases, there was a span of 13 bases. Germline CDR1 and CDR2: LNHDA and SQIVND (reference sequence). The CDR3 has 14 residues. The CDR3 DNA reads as TGTGCCAGTAGTATCTCCAGAATCCAGAATGAGCAGTTCTTC. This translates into CASSISRIQNEQFF.

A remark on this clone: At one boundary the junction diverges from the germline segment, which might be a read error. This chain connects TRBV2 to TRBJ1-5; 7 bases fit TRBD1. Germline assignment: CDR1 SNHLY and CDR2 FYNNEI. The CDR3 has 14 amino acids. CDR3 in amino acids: CASSGDSPSIIRIF. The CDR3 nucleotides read TGTGCCAGCAGTGGGGACAGTCCTTCAATCATACGCATTTTT.

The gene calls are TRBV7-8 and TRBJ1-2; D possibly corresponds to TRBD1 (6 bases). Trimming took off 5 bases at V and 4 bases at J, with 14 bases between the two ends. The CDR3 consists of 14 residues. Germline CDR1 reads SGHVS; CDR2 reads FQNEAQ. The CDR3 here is CASSRTGSGYGYTF. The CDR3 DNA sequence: TGTGCCAGCAGCCGAACAGGGTCGGGCTATGGCTACACCTTC.

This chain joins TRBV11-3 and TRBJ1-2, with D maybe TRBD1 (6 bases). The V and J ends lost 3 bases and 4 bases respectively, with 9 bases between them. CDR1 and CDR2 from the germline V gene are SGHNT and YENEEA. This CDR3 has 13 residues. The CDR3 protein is CASSFFRGYGYTF. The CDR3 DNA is TGTGCCAGCAGCTTTTTCAGGGGCTATGGCTACACCTTC.

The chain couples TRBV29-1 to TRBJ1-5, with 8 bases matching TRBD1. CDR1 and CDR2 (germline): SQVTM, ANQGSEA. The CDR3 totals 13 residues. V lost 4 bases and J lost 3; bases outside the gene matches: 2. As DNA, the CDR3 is TGCAGCGTTGGGACAGGGTTCAATCAGCCCCAGCATTTT. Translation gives CSVGTGFNQPQHF.

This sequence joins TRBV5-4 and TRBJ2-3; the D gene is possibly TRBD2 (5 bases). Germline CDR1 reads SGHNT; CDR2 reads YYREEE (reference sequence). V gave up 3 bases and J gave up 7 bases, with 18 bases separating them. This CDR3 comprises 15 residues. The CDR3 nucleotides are TGTGCCAGCAGCTCGGGCCGGGGTGGGTCGAATACGCAGTATTTT. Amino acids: CASSSGRGGSNTQYF. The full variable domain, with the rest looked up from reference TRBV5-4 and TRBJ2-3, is ETGVTQSPTHLIKTRGQQVTLRCSSQSGHNTVSWYQQALGQGPQFIFQYYREEENGRGNFPPRFSGLQFPNYSSELNVNALELDDSALYLCASSSGRGGSNTQYFGPGTRLTVL.

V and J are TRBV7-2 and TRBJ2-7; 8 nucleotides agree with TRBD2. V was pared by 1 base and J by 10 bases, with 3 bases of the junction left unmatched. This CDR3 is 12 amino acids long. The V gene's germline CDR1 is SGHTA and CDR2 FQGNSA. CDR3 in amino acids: CASSLGGLAQYF. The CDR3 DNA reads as TGTGCCAGCAGCTTAGGCGGACTAGCCCAGTACTTC. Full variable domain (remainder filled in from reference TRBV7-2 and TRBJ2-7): GAGVSQSPSNKVTEKGKDVELRCDPISGHTALYWYRQSLGQGLEFLIYFQGNSAPDKSGLPSDRFSAERTGGSVSTLTIQRTQQEDSAVYLCASSLGGLAQYFGPGTRLTVT.

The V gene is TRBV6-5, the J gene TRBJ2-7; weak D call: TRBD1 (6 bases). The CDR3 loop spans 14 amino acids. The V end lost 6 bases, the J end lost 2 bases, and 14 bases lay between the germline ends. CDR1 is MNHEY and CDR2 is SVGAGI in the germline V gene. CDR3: CASRVSGVAYEQYF. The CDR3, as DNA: TGTGCCAGCAGGGTGTCAGGGGTTGCCTACGAGCAGTACTTC.

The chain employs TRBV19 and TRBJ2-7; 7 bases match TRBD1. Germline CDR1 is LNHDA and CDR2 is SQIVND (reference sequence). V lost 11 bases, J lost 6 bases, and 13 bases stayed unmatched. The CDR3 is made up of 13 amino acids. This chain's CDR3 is CAARGTVGAEQYF. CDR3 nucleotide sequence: TGTGCCGCAAGGGGGACAGTAGGGGCCGAGCAGTACTTC. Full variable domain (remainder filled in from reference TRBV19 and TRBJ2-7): DGGITQSPKYLFRKEGQNVTLSCEQNLNHDAMYWYRQDPGQGLRLIYYSQIVNDFQKGDIAEGYSVSREKKESFPLTVTSAQKNPTAFYLCAARGTVGAEQYFGPGTRLTVT.

The CDR3 sequence is CASSSPGQTSSYNEQFF. Here the CDR3 DNA reads TGTGCCAGCAGTTCCCCCGGACAGACGAGCTCCTACAATGAGCAGTTCTTC. This chain connects TRBV28 to TRBJ2-1; possibly TRBD1 for D (6 bases). With 4 bases removed from V and 0 bases from J, the gap between germline ends came to 16 bases. The CDR3 is 17 amino acids. The germline gives CDR1 MDHEN, CDR2 SYDVKM.

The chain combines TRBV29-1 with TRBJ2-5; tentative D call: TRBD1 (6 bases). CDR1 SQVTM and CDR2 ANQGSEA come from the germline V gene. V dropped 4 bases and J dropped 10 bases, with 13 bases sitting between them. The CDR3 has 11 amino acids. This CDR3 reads CSVGTAVGQYF. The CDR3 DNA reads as TGCAGCGTTGGGACAGCCGTGGGCCAGTACTTC. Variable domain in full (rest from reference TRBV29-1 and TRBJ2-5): SAVISQKPSRDICQRGTSLTIQCQVDSQVTMMFWYRQQPGQSLTLIATANQGSEATYESGFVIDKFPISRPNLTFSTLTVSNMSPEDSSIYLCSVGTAVGQYFGPGTRLLVL.

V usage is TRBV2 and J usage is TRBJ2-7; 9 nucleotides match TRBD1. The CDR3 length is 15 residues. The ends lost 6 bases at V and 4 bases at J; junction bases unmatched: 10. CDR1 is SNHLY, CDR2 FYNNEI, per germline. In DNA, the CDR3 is TGTGCCAGCAGAGAAAACAGGGGGCCTGGTTACGAGCAGTACTTC. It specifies CASRENRGPGYEQYF. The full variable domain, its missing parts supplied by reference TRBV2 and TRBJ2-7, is EPEVTQTPSHQVTQMGQEVILRCVPISNHLYFYWYRQILGQKVEFLVSFYNNEISEKSEIFDDQFSVERPDGSNFTLKIRSTKLEDSAMYFCASRENRGPGYEQYFGPGTRLTVT.

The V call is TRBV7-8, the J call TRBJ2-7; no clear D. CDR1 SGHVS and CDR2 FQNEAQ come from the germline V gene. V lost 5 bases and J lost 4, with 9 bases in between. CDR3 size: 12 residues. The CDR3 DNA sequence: TGTGCCAGCAGCCTACAGAGTTACGAGCAGTACTTC. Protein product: CASSLQSYEQYF.

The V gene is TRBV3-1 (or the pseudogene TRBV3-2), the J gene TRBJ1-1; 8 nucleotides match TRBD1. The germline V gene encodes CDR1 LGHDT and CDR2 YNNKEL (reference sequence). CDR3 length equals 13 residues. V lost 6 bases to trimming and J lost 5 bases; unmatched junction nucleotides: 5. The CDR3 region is CASRVTGGTEAFF. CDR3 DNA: TGTGCCAGCAGAGTTACAGGGGGAACTGAAGCTTTCTTT.

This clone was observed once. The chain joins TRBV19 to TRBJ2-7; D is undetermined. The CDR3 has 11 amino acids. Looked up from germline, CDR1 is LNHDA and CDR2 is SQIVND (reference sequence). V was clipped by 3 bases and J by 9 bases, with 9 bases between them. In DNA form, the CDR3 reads TGTGCCAGTAGTATCGGAGAGGCGCAGTACTTC. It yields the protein CASSIGEAQYF.

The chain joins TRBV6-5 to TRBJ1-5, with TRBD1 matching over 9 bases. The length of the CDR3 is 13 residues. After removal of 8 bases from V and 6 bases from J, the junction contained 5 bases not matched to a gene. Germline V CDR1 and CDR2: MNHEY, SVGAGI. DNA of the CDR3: TGTGCCAGCGGACAGGGGCTACGTCAGCCCCAGCATTTT. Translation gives CASGQGLRQPQHF.